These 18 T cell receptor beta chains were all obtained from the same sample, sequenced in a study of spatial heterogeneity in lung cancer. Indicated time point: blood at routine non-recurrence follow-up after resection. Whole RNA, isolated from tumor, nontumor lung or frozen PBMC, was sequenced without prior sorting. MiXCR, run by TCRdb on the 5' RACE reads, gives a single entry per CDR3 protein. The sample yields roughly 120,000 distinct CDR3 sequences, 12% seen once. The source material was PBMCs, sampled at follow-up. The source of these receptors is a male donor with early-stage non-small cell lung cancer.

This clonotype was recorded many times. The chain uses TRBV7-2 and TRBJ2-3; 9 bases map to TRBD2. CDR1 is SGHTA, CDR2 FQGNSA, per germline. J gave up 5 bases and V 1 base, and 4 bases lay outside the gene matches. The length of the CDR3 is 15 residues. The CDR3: CASSLGRGGGDTQYF. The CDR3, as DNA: TGTGCCAGCAGCTTAGGGCGGGGGGGCGGAGATACGCAGTATTTT.

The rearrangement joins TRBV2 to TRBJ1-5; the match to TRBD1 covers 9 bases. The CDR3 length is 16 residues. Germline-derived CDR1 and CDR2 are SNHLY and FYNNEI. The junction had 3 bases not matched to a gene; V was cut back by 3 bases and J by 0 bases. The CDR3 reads CASSERQGDSNQPQHF. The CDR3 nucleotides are TGTGCCAGCAGTGAGAGACAGGGGGATAGCAATCAGCCCCAGCATTTT.

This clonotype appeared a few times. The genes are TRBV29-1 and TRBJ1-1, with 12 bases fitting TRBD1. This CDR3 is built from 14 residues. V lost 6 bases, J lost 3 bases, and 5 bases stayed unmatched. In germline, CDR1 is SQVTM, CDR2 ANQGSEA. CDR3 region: CSVRDRGRDTEAFF. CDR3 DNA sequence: TGCAGCGTCCGGGACAGGGGGCGAGACACTGAAGCTTTCTTT.

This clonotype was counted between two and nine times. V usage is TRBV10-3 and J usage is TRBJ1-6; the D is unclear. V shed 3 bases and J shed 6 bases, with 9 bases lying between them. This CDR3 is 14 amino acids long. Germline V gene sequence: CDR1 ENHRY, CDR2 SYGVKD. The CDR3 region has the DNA TGTGCCATCAGTGACGACACAGTTAATTCACCCCTCCACTTT. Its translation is CAISDDTVNSPLHF.

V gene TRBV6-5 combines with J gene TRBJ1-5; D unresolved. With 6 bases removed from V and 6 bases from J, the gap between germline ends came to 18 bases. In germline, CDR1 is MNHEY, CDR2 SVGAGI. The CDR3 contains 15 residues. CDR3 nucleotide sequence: TGTGCCAGCAGCCTCGTCCCGGCCGCAACTCAGCCCCAGCATTTT. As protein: CASSLVPAATQPQHF.

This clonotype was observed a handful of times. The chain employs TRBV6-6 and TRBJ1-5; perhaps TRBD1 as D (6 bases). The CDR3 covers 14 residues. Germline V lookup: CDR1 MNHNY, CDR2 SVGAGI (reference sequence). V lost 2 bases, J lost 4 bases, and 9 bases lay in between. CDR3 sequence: CASSYAGDNQPQHF. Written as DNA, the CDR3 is TGTGCCAGCAGTTACGCAGGGGATAATCAGCCCCAGCATTTT.

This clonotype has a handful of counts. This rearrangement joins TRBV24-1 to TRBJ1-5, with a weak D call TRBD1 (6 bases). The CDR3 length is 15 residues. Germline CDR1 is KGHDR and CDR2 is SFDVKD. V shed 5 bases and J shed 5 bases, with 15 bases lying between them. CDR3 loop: CATSGGHGDYQPQHF. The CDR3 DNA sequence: TGTGCCACCAGTGGGGGACACGGGGATTATCAGCCCCAGCATTTT.

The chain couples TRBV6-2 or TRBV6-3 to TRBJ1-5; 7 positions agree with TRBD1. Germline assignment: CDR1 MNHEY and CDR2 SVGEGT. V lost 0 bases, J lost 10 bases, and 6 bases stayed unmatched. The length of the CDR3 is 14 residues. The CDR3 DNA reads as TGTGCCAGCAGTTACTCGGGGACAGCCAGACCCCAGCATTTT. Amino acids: CASSYSGTARPQHF.

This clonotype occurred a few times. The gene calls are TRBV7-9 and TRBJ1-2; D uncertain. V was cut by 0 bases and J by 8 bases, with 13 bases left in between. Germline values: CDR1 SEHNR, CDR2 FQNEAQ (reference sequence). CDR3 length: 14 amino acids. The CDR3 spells CASSLAVDFDGYTF. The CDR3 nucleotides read TGTGCCAGCAGCTTAGCGGTAGATTTCGACGGCTACACCTTC.

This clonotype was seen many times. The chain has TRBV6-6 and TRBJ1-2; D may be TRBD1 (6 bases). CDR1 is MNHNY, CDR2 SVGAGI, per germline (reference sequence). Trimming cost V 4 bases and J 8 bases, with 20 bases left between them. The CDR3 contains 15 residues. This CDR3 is CASSSSDSPLSGYTF. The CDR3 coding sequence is TGTGCCAGCAGTTCCTCGGACAGCCCTCTAAGCGGCTACACCTTC.

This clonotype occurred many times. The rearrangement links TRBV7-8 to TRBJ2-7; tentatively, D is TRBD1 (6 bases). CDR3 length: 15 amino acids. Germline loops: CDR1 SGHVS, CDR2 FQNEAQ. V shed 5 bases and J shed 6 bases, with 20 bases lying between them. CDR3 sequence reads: CASSLVPLDRFEQYF. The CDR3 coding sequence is TGTGCCAGCAGCCTCGTACCACTTGACAGGTTCGAGCAGTACTTC.

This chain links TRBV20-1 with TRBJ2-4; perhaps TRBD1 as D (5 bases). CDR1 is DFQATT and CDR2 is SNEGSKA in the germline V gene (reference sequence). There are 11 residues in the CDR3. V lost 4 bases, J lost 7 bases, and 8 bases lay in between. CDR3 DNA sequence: TGCAGTGCTAAGTCAGGGAACATTCAGTACTTC. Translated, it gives CSAKSGNIQYF.

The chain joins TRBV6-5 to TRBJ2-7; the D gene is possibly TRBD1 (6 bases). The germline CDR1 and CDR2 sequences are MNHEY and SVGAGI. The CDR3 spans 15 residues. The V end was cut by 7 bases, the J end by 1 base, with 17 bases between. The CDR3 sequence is CASTGGTGSSYEQYF. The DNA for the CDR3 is TGTGCCAGCACCGGAGGCACAGGGTCATCCTACGAGCAGTACTTC.

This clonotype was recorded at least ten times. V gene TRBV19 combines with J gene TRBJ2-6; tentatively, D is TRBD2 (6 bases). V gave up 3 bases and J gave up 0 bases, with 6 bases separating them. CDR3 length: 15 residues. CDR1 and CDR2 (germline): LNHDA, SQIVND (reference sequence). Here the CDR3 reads CASSIGSSGANVLTF. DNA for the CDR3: TGTGCCAGTAGTATCGGGAGCTCTGGGGCCAACGTCCTGACTTTC.

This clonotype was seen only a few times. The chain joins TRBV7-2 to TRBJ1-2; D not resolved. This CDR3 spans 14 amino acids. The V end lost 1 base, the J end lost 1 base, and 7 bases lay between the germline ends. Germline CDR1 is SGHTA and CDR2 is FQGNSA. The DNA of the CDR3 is TGTGCCAGCAGCTTAGGTGGATATAACTATGGCTACACCTTC. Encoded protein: CASSLGGYNYGYTF.

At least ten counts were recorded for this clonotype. The CDR3 protein is CASSLLVGQGAYEQYF. The CDR3 region has the DNA TGTGCCAGCAGCTTATTAGTGGGACAGGGGGCCTACGAGCAGTACTTC. The chain carries TRBV11-1 and TRBJ2-7, with 11 bases that match TRBD1. V lost 2 bases and J lost 2; bases outside the gene matches: 5. Germline CDR1 and CDR2: SGHAT and FQDESV (reference sequence). The CDR3 has 16 residues.

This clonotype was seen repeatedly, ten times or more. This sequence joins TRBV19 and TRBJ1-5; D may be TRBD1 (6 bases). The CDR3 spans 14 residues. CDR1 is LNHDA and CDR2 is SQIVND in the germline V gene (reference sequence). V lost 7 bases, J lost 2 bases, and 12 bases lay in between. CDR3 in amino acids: CASTPYRGNQPQHF. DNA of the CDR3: TGTGCCAGTACCCCCTACAGGGGCAATCAGCCCCAGCATTTT.

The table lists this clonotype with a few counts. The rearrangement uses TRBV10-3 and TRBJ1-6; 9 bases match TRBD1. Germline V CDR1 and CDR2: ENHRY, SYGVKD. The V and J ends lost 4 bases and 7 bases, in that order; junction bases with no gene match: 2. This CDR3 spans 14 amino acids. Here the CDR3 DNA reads TGTGCCATCAGTGTCGGACAGGGGAATTCACCCCTCCACTTT. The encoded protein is CAISVGQGNSPLHF.